This T cell receptor (beta chain) came from a study of yellow fever vaccine responses in identical twins. On this clonotype itself: No antigen is known for it.

V was pared by 1 base and J by 3 bases, with 8 bases of the junction left unmatched. This CDR3 spans 17 amino acids. The germline CDR1 and CDR2 sequences are WSHSY and SAAADI. General observations from the study: Reportedly, the T cell response mounted by twins to vaccine seemed partly convergent, partly personalized.

TCRdb re-called the RT-PCR reads with MiXCR, one entry per CDR3 protein. The sample carries about 13,000 distinct CDR3 sequences, around four fifths recorded once. The clonotype was recovered from a woman between 18 and 29 years old who received the yellow fever vaccine. The rearrangement joins TRBV10-2 to TRBJ2-3, with TRBD2 matching over 9 bases. This sample comprised T cells from blood (PBMCs), unsorted or a sorted subset (not recorded which), obtained before or after yellow fever vaccination (not recorded which). The CDR3 DNA reads as TGCGCCAGCAGTGAGTTCGGTGCGGGAGGGTCTACAGATACGCAGTATTTT. Protein sequence: CASSEFGAGGSTDTQYF.